The 31 T cell receptor beta chains listed next were all sequenced from one sample in a study of T cell repertoires in cytomegalovirus infection. No antigen is known for these receptors. TCRdb redid the calling of the reads with MiXCR, one entry per CDR3 protein. Counted here are roughly 340,000 distinct CDR3 sequences, 25% to 30% occurring once; the ten biggest clones make up about 19%. The sample in question was cultured PBMCs, obtained from culture after CMV antigen stimulation. The source is a human donor in good health (CMV status not recorded). Some clones in this sample may be carry-over from other donors' samples.

This clonotype was found a few times. This chain uses TRBV7-2 with TRBJ1-1; D unresolved. V lost 4 bases and J lost 0, with 9 bases in between. The length of the CDR3 is 14 residues. In germline, CDR1 is SGHTA, CDR2 FQGNSA. The CDR3 coding sequence is TGTGCCAGCAGCTCGACAACACTGAACACTGAAGCTTTCTTT. It translates to CASSSTTLNTEAFF.

On this clonotype itself: An end of the junction differs from the germline gene, which may be a read error. V gene TRBV7-6 combines with J gene TRBJ2-3, with unresolved D. This CDR3 contains 13 residues. Germline V gives CDR1 SGHVS, CDR2 FNYEAQ. The CDR3 nucleotides read TGTGCTAGCAGCTCCCGTGCCCAAGATACGCAGTATTTT. Protein: CASSSRAQDTQYF.

The sample holds a few counts of this clonotype. The genes are TRBV6-5 and TRBJ1-3, with D tentatively TRBD1 (5 bases). CDR1 and CDR2 (germline): MNHEY, SVGAGI. The V end was cut by 0 bases, the J end by 2 bases, with 11 bases between. The CDR3 is 16 residues long. CDR3 sequence: CASSYSWAGPGNTIYF. In DNA form, the CDR3 reads TGTGCCAGCAGTTACTCATGGGCAGGGCCTGGAAACACCATATATTTT.

This clonotype was detected ten times or more. This chain joins TRBV12-3 or TRBV12-4 and TRBJ1-1; D is perhaps TRBD1 (6 bases). The CDR3 contains 13 residues. Trimming cost V 10 bases and J 5 bases, with 17 bases left between them. CDR3 nucleotides: TGTGCCACAACAGGGCTCCAGGGAACTGAAGCTTTCTTT. Its translation is CATTGLQGTEAFF.

The rearrangement joins TRBV2 to TRBJ1-5; no definite D call. Germline CDR1 and CDR2: SNHLY and FYNNEI. This CDR3 has 14 amino acids. V was shortened by 7 bases and J by 4 bases, with 14 bases between the two germline ends. CDR3 loop: CASTGMAVNQPQHF. In DNA form, the CDR3 reads TGTGCCAGCACCGGGATGGCGGTGAATCAGCCCCAGCATTTT.

This rearrangement joins TRBV5-1 to TRBJ2-4; D unresolved. Germline CDR1 is SGHRS and CDR2 is YFSETQ. Trimming pared 0 bases from V and 5 bases from J, leaving 6 bases between. This CDR3 comprises 13 residues. The CDR3 here is CASSLAGENIQYF. CDR3 coding DNA: TGCGCCAGCAGCTTGGCTGGAGAAAACATTCAGTACTTC.

The sample holds a few counts of this clonotype. The chain is built from TRBV7-8 and TRBJ2-1; weak D call: TRBD2 (6 bases). CDR1 is SGHVS and CDR2 is FQNEAQ in the germline V gene. The CDR3 sequence is 16 residues long. V dropped 2 bases and J dropped 3 bases, with 14 bases sitting between them. CDR3: CASSLSRDLRYNEQFF. CDR3 DNA: TGTGCCAGCAGCTTATCCCGGGACTTACGCTACAATGAGCAGTTCTTC.

This clonotype appeared a few times. Sequence at one end of the junction differs from germline and may be a read error. The V call is TRBV13, the J call TRBJ2-7; tentative D call: TRBD2 (6 bases). Germline CDR1 reads PRHDT; CDR2 reads FYEKMQ (reference sequence). This CDR3 region has 14 residues. CDR3 sequence: CASSSDGTFGEQYF. CDR3 nucleotide sequence: TGCGCCAGCAGCTCGGACGGGACTTTTGGCGAGCAGTACTTC.

J is TRBJ2-3 and V is TRBV5-1; 13 bases are a match to TRBD2. Trimming at V came to 3 bases and at J to 2 bases, leaving 6 bases not matched to a gene. Looked up from germline, CDR1 is SGHRS and CDR2 is YFSETQ. The CDR3 sequence is 17 residues long. Here the CDR3 reads CASSSRGTSGITDTQYF. The CDR3 DNA reads TGCGCCAGCAGCTCCAGGGGGACTAGCGGGATCACAGATACGCAGTATTTT.

The chain couples TRBV7-9 to TRBJ2-5; D tentatively reads TRBD1 or TRBD2 (6 bases each). The CDR3 spans 15 residues. V was cut by 4 bases and J by 5 bases, with 17 bases left in between. The germline V gene has CDR1 SEHNR and CDR2 FQNEAQ (reference sequence). DNA for the CDR3: TGTGCCAGCAGCTCAAGCGGGCCCCAGGGGGAGACCCAGTACTTC. This translates into CASSSSGPQGETQYF.

The chain employs TRBV19 and TRBJ1-1; D remains ambiguous. Germline values: CDR1 LNHDA, CDR2 SQIVND (reference sequence). V lost 1 base, J lost 1 base, and 10 bases lay in between. The CDR3 consists of 15 residues. The CDR3 DNA reads TGTGCCAGTAGTATAGGGAACGGACCGAACACTGAAGCTTTCTTT. Amino acid sequence: CASSIGNGPNTEAFF.

This chain joins TRBV5-5 and TRBJ2-7, with 8 bases that match TRBD2. After removal of 0 bases from V and 1 base from J, the junction contained 6 bases not matched to a gene. The germline gives CDR1 SGHKS, CDR2 YYEKEE (reference sequence). CDR3 size: 16 residues. The CDR3 nucleotides read TGTGCCAGCAGCTTGGCCGGGGTAGCGGGATCCTACGAGCAGTACTTC. This codes for CASSLAGVAGSYEQYF. Combining the CDR3 with reference TRBV5-5 and TRBJ2-7 gives the whole variable domain DAGVTQSPTHLIKTRGQQVTLRCSPISGHKSVSWYQQVLGQGPQFIFQYYEKEERGRGNFPDRFSARQFPNYSSELNVNALLLGDSALYLCASSLAGVAGSYEQYFGPGTRLTVT.

This clonotype appeared many times. The chain has TRBV11-3 and TRBJ1-1; unclear D gene. CDR3 size: 13 residues. Germline V gene sequence: CDR1 SGHNT, CDR2 YENEEA. V dropped 5 bases and J dropped 1 base, with 8 bases sitting between them. CDR3 region: CASSPRANTEAFF. In nucleotides, the CDR3 is TGTGCCAGCAGCCCTAGGGCGAACACTGAAGCTTTCTTT.

Points on this clonotype: The junction departs from germline at one end; a sequencing error may be responsible. The chain links TRBV12-3 or TRBV12-4 to TRBJ1-5; 9 nucleotides align to TRBD1. This CDR3 is 14 amino acids long. The CDR3, as DNA: TGTGCCAGCAGCATCACAGGGGGCAACCAGCCCCAGCATTTT. Amino acid sequence: CASSITGGNQPQHF.

This clonotype was seen more than once but under ten times. This chain uses TRBV28 with TRBJ2-1; 11 positions match TRBD2. This CDR3 contains 16 residues. With V trimmed by 4 bases and J by 3 bases, 5 bases remained unmatched. Germline values: CDR1 MDHEN, CDR2 SYDVKM. DNA of the CDR3: TGTGCCAGCAGTTCAACCGGGACTAGCGGCTACAATGAGCAGTTCTTC. Amino acids: CASSSTGTSGYNEQFF. The full variable domain, with the rest looked up from reference TRBV28 and TRBJ2-1, is DVKVTQSSRYLVKRTGEKVFLECVQDMDHENMFWYRQDPGLGLRLIYFSYDVKMKEKGDIPEGYSVSREKKERFSLILESASTNQTSMYLCASSSTGTSGYNEQFFGPGTRLTVL.

This chain joins TRBV29-1 and TRBJ2-3; D gene uncertain. CDR1 and CDR2 (germline): SQVTM, ANQGSEA. With 6 bases removed from V and 3 bases from J, the gap between germline ends came to 10 bases. The CDR3 covers 12 residues. In DNA, the CDR3 is TGCAGCGTCTCGAGCCAAACAGATACGCAGTATTTT. The encoded protein is CSVSSQTDTQYF.

CDR3 loop: CASSLGGGNTIYF. CDR3 DNA sequence: TGTGCCAGCAGTTTGGGGGGCGGAAACACCATATATTTT. The rearrangement uses TRBV28 and TRBJ1-3; D is perhaps TRBD1 (6 bases). Trimming took 3 bases from V and 4 from J, leaving 7 bases between them. CDR3 size: 13 residues. The germline V gene encodes CDR1 MDHEN and CDR2 SYDVKM.

This clonotype was picked up many times. This rearrangement joins TRBV7-2 to TRBJ2-3, with 8 positions matching TRBD2. Germline V lookup: CDR1 SGHTA, CDR2 FQGNSA. The CDR3 spans 16 residues. Trimming took 3 bases from V and 3 from J; bases not matched to a gene: 8. The DNA of the CDR3 is TGTGCCAGCAGCTTTAGATCGGGGGGGACGACAGATACGCAGTATTTT. Translating it yields CASSFRSGGTTDTQYF.

The chain joins TRBV29-1 to TRBJ1-3, with a possible D match to TRBD1 (5 bases). The V end was cut by 4 bases, the J end by 4 bases, with 11 bases between. Per germline, CDR1 SQVTM and CDR2 ANQGSEA. The CDR3 is 13 amino acids. This CDR3 reads CSVVGGSGNTIYF. CDR3 DNA: TGCAGCGTTGTTGGGGGATCGGGAAACACCATATATTTT.

J is TRBJ2-3 and V is TRBV7-2, with 11 positions matching TRBD2. CDR1 is SGHTA and CDR2 is FQGNSA in the germline V gene. The CDR3 runs to 16 residues. V was clipped by 1 base and J by 3 bases; unmatched bases: 3. The CDR3 loop is CASSLVSGRATDTQYF. CDR3 nucleotide sequence: TGTGCCAGCAGCTTAGTTAGCGGGAGGGCAACAGATACGCAGTATTTT.

This clonotype has only a few counts. The chain couples TRBV19 to TRBJ1-5; D is undetermined. Per germline, CDR1 LNHDA and CDR2 SQIVND (reference sequence). V lost 4 bases and J lost 7, with 11 bases in between. The CDR3 is 13 amino acids. The chain's CDR3 is CASSKSTPQPQHF. The CDR3, as DNA: TGTGCCAGTAGTAAATCGACTCCACAGCCCCAGCATTTT.

The chain carries TRBV7-3 and TRBJ2-3; a possible D gene is TRBD2 (6 bases). Germline CDR1 is SGHTA and CDR2 is FQGTGA. This CDR3 spans 17 amino acids. The ends were cut back, 1 base at V and 4 bases at J, with 18 bases in the middle. The CDR3 region has the DNA TGTGCCAGCAGCTTAAGTGGGAGGTCTCTAGCATCAGATACGCAGTATTTT. Protein sequence: CASSLSGRSLASDTQYF.

The table lists this clonotype with a few counts. V gene TRBV11-2 combines with J gene TRBJ2-5, with 8 bases fitting TRBD1. Losses at the gene ends were 5 bases for V and 1 base for J; bases not matched to a gene: 3. The germline gives CDR1 SGHAT, CDR2 FQNNGV. This CDR3 is built from 14 residues. The CDR3 loop reads CASSKTGAQETQYF. CDR3 bases: TGTGCCAGCAGCAAGACAGGGGCCCAAGAGACCCAGTACTTC.

This clonotype was counted a few times. The chain links TRBV20-1 to TRBJ2-5; D remains ambiguous. This CDR3 has 12 amino acids. Trimming cost V 0 bases and J 4 bases, with 6 bases left between them. Germline CDR1 DFQATT, CDR2 SNEGSKA (reference sequence). For the CDR3, the DNA is TGCAGTGCTAGAGACCAGCTAGAGACCCAGTACTTC. Protein product: CSARDQLETQYF.

This clonotype was counted many times. The V call is TRBV6-1, the J call TRBJ2-7, with a weak D call TRBD1 (5 bases). Trimming removed 8 bases at V and 4 bases at J, with 15 bases between. Germline V gives CDR1 MNHNS, CDR2 SASEGT. The length of the CDR3 is 13 residues. The CDR3 reads CASFFREGYEQYF. The CDR3 coding sequence is TGTGCCAGCTTTTTCAGGGAAGGGTACGAGCAGTACTTC.

V gene TRBV4-2 combines with J gene TRBJ2-3; a possible D gene is TRBD1 (5 bases). CDR1 LGHNA and CDR2 YNFKEQ come from the germline V gene. The length of the CDR3 is 13 residues. V was pared by 6 bases and J by 0 bases, with 7 bases between. The CDR3 sequence is CASSHRSTDTQYF. The CDR3 nucleotides are TGTGCCAGCAGTCACAGGAGCACAGATACGCAGTATTTT.

This clonotype has more than one count but fewer than ten. For the CDR3, the DNA is TGTGCCAGCAGCACACCACAGGGAGACGAGCAGTACTTC. Translated, it gives CASSTPQGDEQYF. This sequence joins TRBV11-2 and TRBJ2-7; D may be TRBD1 (6 bases). Trimming cost V 5 bases and J 5 bases, with 13 bases left between them. The CDR3 is 13 residues long. The germline CDR1 and CDR2 sequences are SGHAT and FQNNGV. Complete variable domain (other parts from reference TRBV11-2 and TRBJ2-7): EAGVAQSPRYKIIEKRQSVAFWCNPISGHATLYWYQQILGQGPKLLIQFQNNGVVDDSQLPKDRFSAERLKGVDSTLKIQPAKLEDSAVYLCASSTPQGDEQYFGPGTRLTVT.

CDR3: CSAVGLAGTNEQFF. Written as DNA, the CDR3 is TGCAGTGCTGTGGGACTAGCGGGGACCAATGAGCAGTTCTTC. The chain uses TRBV20-1 and TRBJ2-1; TRBD2 matches 13 bases. Germline values: CDR1 DFQATT, CDR2 SNEGSKA (reference sequence). V shed 5 bases and J 6 bases; nucleotides not matched to a gene: 4. The CDR3 length is 14 residues.

V is TRBV7-2 and J is TRBJ1-3; D ambiguous. Germline V CDR1 and CDR2: SGHTA, FQGNSA. With 2 bases removed from V and 10 bases from J, the gap between germline ends came to 12 bases. The CDR3 length is 13 residues. The CDR3 nucleotides are TGTGCCAGCAGCTTAAGTGAGGGAGGGACCATATATTTT. Translation: CASSLSEGGTIYF.

The chain joins TRBV6-6 to TRBJ1-2; 7 bases line up with TRBD1. The CDR3 spans 15 residues. Germline V lookup: CDR1 MNHNY, CDR2 SVGAGI (reference sequence). J gave up 1 base and V 6 bases, and 8 bases lay outside the gene matches. The chain's CDR3 is CASRGRQGVNYGYTF. CDR3 DNA sequence: TGTGCCAGCAGGGGGAGGCAGGGGGTTAACTATGGCTACACCTTC.

V and J are TRBV12-3 or TRBV12-4 and TRBJ2-3, with 9 bases aligning to TRBD1. V lost 1 base, J lost 0 bases, and 5 bases stayed unmatched. The length of the CDR3 is 17 residues. CDR3 amino acids: CASSLGVTGGSTDTQYF. For the CDR3, the DNA is TGTGCCAGCAGTTTAGGCGTTACAGGGGGCAGCACAGATACGCAGTATTTT.